The source of this TCR beta chain is a study of T cell responses to AZD1222 COVID-19 vaccine (dated by TCRdb to the early 2020s). In terms of the full investigation: AZD1222 recipients given second doses at about 4 weeks or at about 12 weeks were pooled, since spike-specific TCR depth and breadth were not found to differ between the two schedules. Trial participants were enrolled into age subgroups of 18-55, 56-69 and 70-plus years, which contained roughly 150, 30 and 60 TCR-sequenced participants, respectively. TCR sequencing covered 233 trial participants: some 210 given two doses of AZD1222 and around 26 given two doses of MenACWY control vaccine. Results the study describes overall, beyond this receptor: Conclusions about previously exposed vaccinees are limited because only a handful of AZD1222 recipients were SARS-CoV-2 seropositive at baseline. The 56-69-year group was small, and its depth increase did not reach significance, likely because of low power. Reportedly, close to half of the unique spike-specific TCRs recognized epitopes lying outside the regions that are mutated in the B.1.351 and B.1.1.7 variants. Participants were mostly white British, with more females than males. The authors suggested clonal diversity may have been underestimated. CD4 TCRs associated with the vaccine covered the entire spike protein, and the dominant responses were in regions 160-218 and 743-854. After two AZD1222 doses, both the breadth and the depth of spike-specific TCRs were significantly higher than at day 0 and than in MenACWY recipients. No day 14 peak-response samples were available, so repertoires were characterized only after the peak T cell response.

This specimen's time point label, interpreted: baseline before first vaccination. Vaccinee samples came from UK trials COV001 and COV002, including a single-blind randomized controlled phase 2/3 trial of AZD1222 (ChAdOx1 nCoV-19) in healthy adults. For TCRbeta chain sequencing, PBMC samples from trial participants were taken at day 0 and at day 28 after the second dose. CDR1 and CDR2 were assigned from the germline V gene (reference sequence) as LNHDA and SQIVND. V is pared back by 4 bases and J by 2 bases, with 9 bases lying between the germline termini. Including the terminal cysteine and phenylalanine, the CDR3 comprises 13 residues. The entry retains the CDR3 DNA only, 39 bases that are in frame from base 1. Of note for this clone: Its antigen is not yet known. Per-base qualities were not stored, and no clone one base away is much larger.

The CDR3 regions of human TCRbeta chains were subjected to immunosequencing. The study's processing was this. TCRs in the repertoires were matched against a reference library of SARS-CoV-2-specific TCRs that had been generated with the MIRA antigen-specificity platform. Breadth was defined as the fraction of unique TCRs that were SARS-CoV-2-associated. Depth was defined as the fraction of total T cells that were SARS-CoV-2-associated. Using the MIRA data, each spike-specific TCR was assigned both to the spike region to which the TCR was reactive and to a CD4 or CD8 class. Log10-transformed breadth and depth values were compared by one-way ANOVA with Sidak's multiple comparisons tests. TCRdb took this table from immuneACCESS and kept in-frame rearrangements with V and J called. Such tables lack part of the clones; where checked against another copy, unresolved V genes explain under half of the gap, and the rest is unexplained. The V and J calls and clone size come from that table; D and trimming were worked out from the DNA. The sample table holds 150,000 to 200,000 clones, of which 85% to 95% were seen once. The ten largest make up around 3.8% of the sample.

The rearrangement combines TRBV19 with TRBJ2-7, with a weak D call of TRBD2 (6 bases match). The starting material was peripheral blood, obtained on day 0 of AZD1222 vaccination. The sequence was collected from an adult in good health. The base sequence is TGTGCCAGTAGTACCGCGGGAACCTACGAGCAGTACTTC. This sequence encodes CASSTAGTYEQYF.